This passage covers 25 T cell receptor beta chains from one sample sequenced in a study of molecular identifiers for immune sequencing clone quantification. TCRdb re-called the PCR reads with MiXCR, one entry per CDR3 protein. In the table there are approximately 12,000 distinct CDR3 sequences, 15% to 20% of which are singletons. The sequencing sample was made of naive CD8+ T cells from blood, with Jurkat cell RNA spiked in. The subset denotes: FACS-sorted CD8+CD4-CCR7+CD45RA+ naive T cells. All receptors come from a human donor in good health. Some libraries in this study had Jurkat cell RNA spiked in.

This clonotype was seen ten or more times. V gene TRBV14 combines with J gene TRBJ2-7, with 10 bases matching TRBD2. The V segment lost 1 base and the J segment 2 bases; nucleotides outside the gene matches: 2. Germline-derived CDR1 and CDR2 are SGHDN and FVKESK. The CDR3 is 15 residues long. CDR3 nucleotides: TGTGCCAGCAGCCAAGCAGCGGGAGGGCCCTACGAGCAGTACTTC. It is translated as CASSQAAGGPYEQYF.

This clonotype counts as medium-sized. This sequence joins TRBV4-2 and TRBJ2-5; D assignment may be TRBD1 or TRBD2 (5 bases each). The CDR3 sequence is 14 residues long. Germline CDR1 LGHNA, CDR2 YNFKEQ. Trimming removed 0 bases at V and 4 bases at J, with 9 bases between. CDR3 residues: CASSQEWGLETQYF. The DNA of the CDR3 is TGTGCCAGCAGCCAAGAATGGGGGTTAGAGACCCAGTACTTC.

This clonotype was counted at least ten times. CDR3 nucleotide sequence: TGTGCCAGCAGCTTACAAACTAGCGGGAGTATTCGGGAGCTGTTTTTT. This translates into CASSLQTSGSIRELFF. V is TRBV7-6 and J is TRBJ2-2; 11 bases match TRBD2. The V and J ends lost 2 bases and 9 bases, in that order; junction bases with no gene match: 8. The CDR3 contains 16 residues. Germline values: CDR1 SGHVS, CDR2 FNYEAQ.

This clonotype was detected many times. The genes are TRBV9 and TRBJ2-2; D gene unclear. CDR3 size: 13 residues. Between the trimmed V and J ends, which lost 0 bases and 4 bases, there was a span of 4 bases. Germline V gene data show CDR1 as SGDLS and CDR2 as YYNGEE. The CDR3 loop is CASSVVSTGELFF. The CDR3 DNA reads TGTGCCAGCAGCGTAGTTAGCACCGGGGAGCTGTTTTTT.

This clonotype occurred many times. The chain uses TRBV27 and TRBJ2-3; 14 bases line up with TRBD2. Looked up from germline, CDR1 is MNHEY and CDR2 is SMNVEV (reference sequence). This CDR3 comprises 15 residues. V trimming: 5 bases; J trimming: 6 bases; junction bases outside the gene matches: 4. The CDR3 sequence: CASSRLAGGPDTQYF. The CDR3 DNA reads TGTGCCAGCAGTCGACTAGCGGGAGGGCCGGATACGCAGTATTTT.

The table lists this clonotype with many counts. The CDR3 reads CASSHTSDYEQYF. CDR3 nucleotides: TGTGCCAGCAGCCACACTAGCGACTACGAGCAGTACTTC. The chain links TRBV11-2 to TRBJ2-7; 7 positions agree with TRBD2. This CDR3 has 13 amino acids. V lost 5 bases, J lost 3 bases, and 4 bases stayed unmatched. The germline V gene has CDR1 SGHAT and CDR2 FQNNGV. Variable domain in full (rest from reference TRBV11-2 and TRBJ2-7): EAGVAQSPRYKIIEKRQSVAFWCNPISGHATLYWYQQILGQGPKLLIQFQNNGVVDDSQLPKDRFSAERLKGVDSTLKIQPAKLEDSAVYLCASSHTSDYEQYFGPGTRLTVT.

On this clonotype itself: A much larger clone differs from this one at a single base, so this may be a read error. The chain is built from TRBV4-1 and TRBJ1-6; D perhaps matches TRBD1 (6 bases). Germline CDR1 reads MGHRA; CDR2 reads YSYEKL. The CDR3 has 16 amino acids. CDR3 amino acids: CAGSQRQGTFNSPLHF. For the CDR3, the DNA is TGCGCCGGCAGCCAACGTCAGGGGACCTTCAATTCACCCCTCCACTTT.

CDR3 sequence: CASSYSKAGGEQYF. In DNA, the CDR3 is TGTGCCAGCAGTTACTCGAAGGCGGGTGGGGAGCAGTACTTC. This rearrangement joins TRBV6-5 to TRBJ2-7; tentative D call: TRBD2 (5 bases). Germline V gene sequence: CDR1 MNHEY, CDR2 SVGAGI. V lost 0 bases, J lost 7 bases, and 13 bases lay in between. The CDR3 runs 14 residues.

This clonotype is termed medium-sized (0.01 to 0.1%). The V and J genes are TRBV5-4 and TRBJ2-2, with D hard to call. The CDR3 spans 17 residues. CDR1 and CDR2 (germline): SGHNT, YYREEE (reference sequence). The ends were cut back, 6 bases at V and 6 bases at J, with 24 bases in the middle. The CDR3 nucleotides read TGTGCCAGCACCCCCGTCCGGGCCAATGGCCCACCCGGGGAGCTGTTTTTT. Its protein product is CASTPVRANGPPGELFF.

The chain couples TRBV7-9 to TRBJ2-5; the D is unclear. The length of the CDR3 is 13 residues. Between the trimmed V and J ends, which lost 3 bases and 5 bases, there was a span of 10 bases. Germline CDR1 is SEHNR and CDR2 is FQNEAQ (reference sequence). CDR3 DNA: TGTGCCAGCAGCTTCACGGTATTGGAGACCCAGTACTTC. Its translation: CASSFTVLETQYF.

In regard to this clonotype: This may come from a read error, since a much larger clone is one base off. The CDR3 here is CASSSSWAGVTYERYF. CDR3 DNA: TGTGCCAGCAGCAGCTCATGGGCGGGAGTCACCTACGAGCGGTACTTC. This chain connects TRBV7-9 to TRBJ2-7, with 7 bases identical to TRBD2. The germline CDR1 and CDR2 sequences are SEHNR and FQNEAQ (reference sequence). This CDR3 is 16 amino acids long.

Details on this clonotype: One base away lies a much larger clone, so this may be a sequencing read error. The genes are TRBV20-1 and TRBJ2-5; perhaps TRBD2 as D (6 bases). Germline loops: CDR1 DFQATT, CDR2 SNEGSKA (reference sequence). Trimming left V 5 bases short and J 1 base short, with 17 bases between. The CDR3 length is 15 residues. The CDR3 loop is CSASPESGFQETQYF. In DNA form, the CDR3 reads TGCAGTGCTTCCCCTGAGAGCGGGTTCCAAGAGACCCAGTACTTC.

At least ten counts were recorded for this clonotype. This sequence joins TRBV3-1 and TRBJ2-2; tentatively, D is TRBD1 (6 bases). The CDR3 contains 14 residues. V was pared by 4 bases and J by 4 bases, with 10 bases between. CDR1 LGHDT and CDR2 YNNKEL come from the germline V gene (reference sequence). Here the CDR3 reads CASSPGVFTGELFF. The CDR3 nucleotides read TGTGCCAGCAGCCCAGGGGTTTTCACCGGGGAGCTGTTTTTT.

V usage is TRBV27 and J usage is TRBJ2-7; possible D gene TRBD2, 6 bases. CDR3 length equals 14 residues. V gave up 3 bases and J gave up 3 bases, with 12 bases separating them. In germline, CDR1 is MNHEY, CDR2 SMNVEV (reference sequence). The CDR3 spells CASSFQGGSYEQYF. The DNA of the CDR3 is TGTGCCAGCAGTTTCCAGGGAGGTAGCTACGAGCAGTACTTC.

By share, this clonotype counts as medium-sized. This chain connects TRBV7-9 to TRBJ1-1; D possibly corresponds to TRBD1 (5 bases). Germline CDR1 SEHNR, CDR2 FQNEAQ (reference sequence). Trimming took off 4 bases at V and 4 bases at J, with 7 bases between the two ends. This CDR3 region has 12 residues. Written as DNA, the CDR3 is TGTGCCAGCAGCTCAGGGATCACTGAAGCTTTCTTT. Amino acids: CASSSGITEAFF.

This clonotype was recorded at least ten times. The V call is TRBV19, the J call TRBJ2-7; D is unresolved. Between the trimmed V and J ends, which lost 5 bases and 0 bases, there was a span of 14 bases. The CDR3 is 15 amino acids. Germline V CDR1 and CDR2: LNHDA, SQIVND (reference sequence). CDR3 in amino acids: CASSPKSDASYEQYF. The DNA for the CDR3 is TGTGCCAGTAGTCCCAAAAGCGACGCCTCCTACGAGCAGTACTTC.

This clonotype was recorded many times. The chain links TRBV3-1 to TRBJ2-5, with unresolved D. The CDR3 runs to 13 residues. From germline, CDR1 is LGHDT and CDR2 YNNKEL (reference sequence). V shed 4 bases and J shed 4 bases, with 10 bases lying between them. The CDR3 here is CASSRVLGETQYF. CDR3 DNA: TGTGCCAGCAGCCGAGTATTGGGAGAGACCCAGTACTTC.

Many counts were recorded for this clonotype. The rearrangement uses TRBV19 and TRBJ2-7, with D tentatively TRBD2 (6 bases). Trimming removed 4 bases from V and 2 bases from J, with 15 bases in between. The CDR3 sequence is 15 residues long. CDR1 LNHDA and CDR2 SQIVND come from the germline V gene (reference sequence). DNA of the CDR3: TGTGCCAGTAGTACAGGGAGGAGCGCACCCTACGAGCAGTACTTC. Translating gives CASSTGRSAPYEQYF.

This clonotype was counted only a few times. The chain joins TRBV3-1 to TRBJ1-1; D is uncertain. Germline CDR1 LGHDT, CDR2 YNNKEL (reference sequence). There are 14 residues in the CDR3. The V and J ends lost 0 bases and 7 bases respectively, with 12 bases between them. CDR3 sequence (DNA): TGTGCCAGCAGCCAAGACGGCGGACCCGTTGAAGCTTTCTTT. Protein sequence: CASSQDGGPVEAFF. The entire variable domain, with the rest obtained from reference TRBV3-1 and TRBJ1-1, is as follows: DTAVSQTPKYLVTQMGNDKSIKCEQNLGHDTMYWYKQDSKKFLKIMFSYNNKELIINETVPNRFSPKSPDKAHLNLHINSLELGDSAVYFCASSQDGGPVEAFFGQGTRLTVV.

This clonotype was recorded a few times. A much larger clone is a single base away; this may be a read error. The J gene is TRBJ1-5, the V gene TRBV30; D is unclear. The germline gives CDR1 GTSNPN, CDR2 SVGIG (reference sequence). The CDR3 contains 13 residues. The CDR3 bases are TGTGCCTGGAGTGTAGTCGGGAATCAGCCCCGGCATTTT. It codes for CAWSVVGNQPRHF.

This clonotype was picked up many times. V usage is TRBV29-1 and J usage is TRBJ2-7, with 10 bases that match TRBD1. V was pared by 3 bases and J by 2 bases, with 4 bases of the junction left unmatched. The CDR3 has 14 residues. Germline-derived CDR1 and CDR2 are SQVTM and ANQGSEA. CDR3: CSVEGTGETYEQYF. DNA of the CDR3: TGCAGCGTTGAGGGGACAGGGGAGACCTACGAGCAGTACTTC.

By frequency in the sample, this clonotype is medium-sized. The genes are TRBV6-1 and TRBJ2-3; TRBD2 agrees at 7 bases. The V gene's germline CDR1 is MNHNS and CDR2 SASEGT. The CDR3 length is 14 residues. Trimming cost V 7 bases and J 0 bases; bases outside gene matches: 4. The CDR3 coding sequence is TGTGCCAGCATCCCACTAGCGAGCACAGATACGCAGTATTTT. It translates to CASIPLASTDTQYF.

The rearrangement links TRBV11-2 to TRBJ1-2, with D unclear. The germline V gene has CDR1 SGHAT and CDR2 FQNNGV. CDR3 length: 14 residues. The V gene lost 5 bases and the J gene lost 4 bases, with 14 bases spanning the gap. The CDR3: CASSPAPSVYGYTF. CDR3 DNA sequence: TGTGCCAGCAGCCCGGCCCCCAGCGTCTATGGCTACACCTTC.

The sample holds many counts of this clonotype. The chain combines TRBV2 with TRBJ1-2, with no clear D. The V and J ends lost 2 bases and 4 bases respectively, with 11 bases between them. From germline, CDR1 is SNHLY and CDR2 FYNNEI. The CDR3 totals 14 residues. CDR3 nucleotides: TGTGCCAGCAGTGAACCCCGCTTAGTCTATGGCTACACCTTC. This translates into CASSEPRLVYGYTF.

The V call is TRBV27, the J call TRBJ2-3, with TRBD1 matching 9 bases. V lost 1 base, J lost 5 bases, and 4 bases stayed unmatched. There are 15 residues in the CDR3. In germline, CDR1 is MNHEY, CDR2 SMNVEV (reference sequence). The DNA of the CDR3 is TGTGCCAGCAGTTTATATGGGACAGGGTTAGATACGCAGTATTTT. It encodes CASSLYGTGLDTQYF.